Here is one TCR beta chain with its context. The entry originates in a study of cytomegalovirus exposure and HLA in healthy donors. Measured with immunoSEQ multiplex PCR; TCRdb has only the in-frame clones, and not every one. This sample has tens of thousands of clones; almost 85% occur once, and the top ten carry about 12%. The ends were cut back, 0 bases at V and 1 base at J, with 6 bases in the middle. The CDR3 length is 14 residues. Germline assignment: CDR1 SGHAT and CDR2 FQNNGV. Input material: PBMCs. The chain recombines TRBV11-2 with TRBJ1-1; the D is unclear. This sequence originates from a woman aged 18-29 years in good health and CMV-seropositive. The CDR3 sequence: CASSLESGNTEAFF. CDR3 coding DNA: TGTGCCAGCAGCTTAGAGTCAGGGAACACTGAAGCTTTCTTT.